The T cell receptor (beta chain) described here comes from a study of blood T cells in healthy people across ages. Study-wide points: What prevented conclusive comparison of naive and antigen-experienced cells was that PBMCs were unsorted.

Healthy Caucasian individuals from Russia aged about 6 to 100 were enrolled as donors. The study isolated at least 7 million PBMCs from each sample. Per germline, CDR1 SNHLY and CDR2 FYNNEI. The V and J ends lost 11 bases and 0 bases respectively, with 14 bases between them. The CDR3 loop spans 14 amino acids. Using a J-beta primer mix together with a sample-barcoded 5' primer, a second PCR was run for roughly 7 to 11 cycles. Every sample gave at least 2.5 million paired-end reads containing CDR3. MiXCR, applied by TCRdb to the 5' RACE reads, yields one record per CDR3 protein. The table includes hundreds of thousands of distinct CDR3 sequences, approximately 30% detected once. This clonotype was observed a handful of times. Its antigen is not known.

The material sequenced was blood. The J gene is TRBJ1-5, the V gene TRBV2; a possible D gene is TRBD1 (6 bases). The source of this sequence is an elderly woman in good health. The CDR3 is CASGAIRSNQPQHF. The CDR3, as DNA: TGTGCCTCGGGGGCGATTCGTAGCAATCAGCCCCAGCATTTT.